This is a list of T cell receptor beta chains from one sample in a study of human T cells and chemical hapten exposure. Via MiXCR, TCRdb re-called the RACE reads, giving one row per CDR3 protein. In the table there are 300,000 to 400,000 distinct CDR3 sequences, around 6.9% of which are singletons. The material sequenced was whole blood, taken in connection with sensitization to the hapten diphenylcyclopropenone (DPC). The receptors come from a woman between 18 and 29 years old with alopecia areata. Some clones in this sample may be carry-over from other donors' samples. The CDR3 runs from the conserved cysteine through the conserved F or W. The D gene is left open where the match is weak. Size values are once, few and many counts, or a class for expanded clones, and some rows have none.

few	TRBV6-2/TRBV6-3	TRBD2	TRBJ2-7	CASSRRTSGTYEQYF	TGTGCCAGCAGCCGTCGGACTAGCGGCACCTACGAGCAGTACTTC
few	TRBV5-6	NA	TRBJ1-2	CASSYWQGVGGYTF	TGTGCCAGCAGCTACTGGCAAGGGGTAGGTGGCTACACCTTC
few	TRBV29-1	NA	TRBJ2-1	CSVEVQGEQFF	TGCAGCGTTGAAGTACAGGGTGAGCAGTTCTTC
NA	TRBV6-5	NA	TRBJ2-7	CASRSGSSGRYEQYF	TGTGCCAGCAGGTCCGGGTCCTCGGGGCGTTACGAGCAGTACTTC
few	TRBV20-1	NA	TRBJ2-7	CSARDRELPQFFPYEQYF	TGCAGTGCTAGAGACAGAGAGCTCCCGCAGTTCTTCCCTTACGAGCAGTACTTC
NA	TRBV3-1	NA	TRBJ1-4	CASSQAGAEKLFF	TGTGCCAGCAGCCAAGCCGGGGCTGAAAAACTGTTTTTT
few	TRBV7-2	TRBD1	TRBJ1-5	CASSLGTVIQPQHF	TGTGCCAGCAGCCTAGGGACAGTCATACAGCCCCAGCATTTT
few	TRBV5-4	NA	TRBJ2-3	CASSHRRGTDGDTQYF	TGTGCCAGCAGCCATCGTCGAGGGACGGATGGAGATACGCAGTATTTT
many	TRBV29-1	NA	TRBJ2-3	CSVEDLGAKDTQYF	TGCAGCGTTGAAGATTTGGGGGCAAAAGATACGCAGTATTTT
few	TRBV27	NA	TRBJ2-5	CASSVSGGWETQYF	TGTGCCAGCAGTGTCTCCGGGGGCTGGGAGACCCAGTACTTC
NA	TRBV20-1	TRBD1	TRBJ1-2	CSATFSGTGPYGYTF	TGCAGTGCTACCTTTTCCGGGACAGGGCCCTATGGCTACACCTTC
few	TRBV4-2	TRBD2	TRBJ2-3	CASSQVAAGAGGLTDTQYF	TGTGCCAGCAGCCAAGTAGCCGCAGGAGCGGGGGGCCTCACAGATACGCAGTATTTT
NA	TRBV3-1	NA	TRBJ2-5	CASSQDTYQETQYF	TGTGCCAGCAGCCAAGACACGTACCAAGAGACCCAGTACTTC
few	TRBV28	NA	TRBJ1-1	CASSLWMNTEAFF	TGTGCCAGCAGTTTATGGATGAACACTGAAGCTTTCTTT
few	TRBV12-3/TRBV12-4	NA	TRBJ1-5	CASSTMSGAAVPQHF	TGTGCCAGCAGTACCATGTCAGGGGCCGCGGTCCCCCAGCATTTT
many	TRBV6-1	NA	TRBJ1-1	CASSFQSGTEAFF	TGTGCCAGCAGTTTCCAGTCGGGCACTGAAGCTTTCTTT
NA	TRBV6-2/TRBV6-3	TRBD1	TRBJ2-5	CASSYPGQGLETQYF	TGTGCCAGCAGTTACCCGGGACAGGGGCTAGAGACCCAGTACTTC
NA	TRBV19	NA	TRBJ2-1	CASTDGAHRDEQFF	TGTGCCAGTACTGATGGGGCCCATAGGGATGAGCAGTTCTTC
few	TRBV4-1	NA	TRBJ2-2	CASSQQATGELFF	TGCGCCAGCAGCCAACAGGCCACCGGGGAGCTGTTTTTT
few	TRBV5-1	NA	TRBJ2-5	CASSLQATGLETQYF	TGCGCCAGCAGCTTGCAAGCGACGGGGTTAGAGACCCAGTACTTC
many	TRBV6-6	NA	TRBJ2-3	CASTRGLGTDTQYF	TGTGCCAGCACGAGGGGACTGGGCACAGATACGCAGTATTTT
many	TRBV5-1	TRBD2	TRBJ2-1	CASSLLAGGYNEQFF	TGCGCCAGCAGCTTACTAGCGGGGGGTTACAATGAGCAGTTCTTC
many	TRBV15	NA	TRBJ1-6	CATSRVSSLVPVDSPLHF	TGTGCCACCAGCAGAGTTTCAAGCCTGGTGCCCGTGGATTCACCCCTCCACTTT